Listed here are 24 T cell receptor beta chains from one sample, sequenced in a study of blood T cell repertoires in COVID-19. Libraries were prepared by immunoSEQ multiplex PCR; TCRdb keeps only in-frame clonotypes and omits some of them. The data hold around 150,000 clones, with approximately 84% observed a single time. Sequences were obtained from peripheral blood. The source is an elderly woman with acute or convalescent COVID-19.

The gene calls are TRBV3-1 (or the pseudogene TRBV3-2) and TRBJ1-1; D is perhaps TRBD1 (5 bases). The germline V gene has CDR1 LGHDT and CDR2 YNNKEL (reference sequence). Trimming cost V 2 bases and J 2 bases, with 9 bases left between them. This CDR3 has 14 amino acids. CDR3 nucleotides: TGTGCCAGCAGCCAATTGGGGGGAAACACTGAAGCTTTCTTT. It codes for CASSQLGGNTEAFF.

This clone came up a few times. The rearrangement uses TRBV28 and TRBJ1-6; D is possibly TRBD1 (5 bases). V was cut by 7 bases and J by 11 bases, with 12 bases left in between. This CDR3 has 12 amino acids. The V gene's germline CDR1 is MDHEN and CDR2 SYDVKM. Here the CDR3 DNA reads TGTGCCAGCACACCCCCGGGGGCACCCCTCCACTTT. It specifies CASTPPGAPLHF.

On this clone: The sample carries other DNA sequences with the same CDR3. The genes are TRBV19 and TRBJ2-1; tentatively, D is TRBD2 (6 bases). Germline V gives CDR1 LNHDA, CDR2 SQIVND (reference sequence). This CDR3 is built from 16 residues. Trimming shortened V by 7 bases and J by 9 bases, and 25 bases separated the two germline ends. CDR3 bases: TGTGCCAGTACCACCCACGACGGGCTAGCGAAGGTTGAGCAGTTCTTC. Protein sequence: CASTTHDGLAKVEQFF.

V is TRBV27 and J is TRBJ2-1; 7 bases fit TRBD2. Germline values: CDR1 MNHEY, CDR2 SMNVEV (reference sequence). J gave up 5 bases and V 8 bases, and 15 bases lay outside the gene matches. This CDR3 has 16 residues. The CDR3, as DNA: TGTGCCAGCCGACCCCCGGGACTACGGCATCACAATGAGCAGTTCTTC. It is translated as CASRPPGLRHHNEQFF.

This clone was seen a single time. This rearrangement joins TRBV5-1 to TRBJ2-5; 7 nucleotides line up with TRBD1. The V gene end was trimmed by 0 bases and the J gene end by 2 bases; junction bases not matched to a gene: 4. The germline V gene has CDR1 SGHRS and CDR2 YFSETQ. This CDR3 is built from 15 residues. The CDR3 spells CASSLVPGGQETQYF. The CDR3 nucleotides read TGCGCCAGCAGCTTGGTGCCAGGGGGACAAGAGACCCAGTACTTC.

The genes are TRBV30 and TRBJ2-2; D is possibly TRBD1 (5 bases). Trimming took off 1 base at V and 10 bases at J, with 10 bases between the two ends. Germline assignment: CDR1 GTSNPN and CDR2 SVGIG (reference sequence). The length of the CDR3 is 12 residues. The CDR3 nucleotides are TGTGCCTGGAGTGGTCCAGGGATGGAGCTGTTTTTT. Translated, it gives CAWSGPGMELFF.

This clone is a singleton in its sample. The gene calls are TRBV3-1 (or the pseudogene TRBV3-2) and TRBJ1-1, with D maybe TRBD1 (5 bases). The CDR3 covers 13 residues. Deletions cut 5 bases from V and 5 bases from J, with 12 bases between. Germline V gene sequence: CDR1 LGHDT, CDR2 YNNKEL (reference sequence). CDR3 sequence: CASSGRQRTEAFF. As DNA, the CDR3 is TGTGCCAGCAGCGGACGACAGCGTACTGAAGCTTTCTTT.

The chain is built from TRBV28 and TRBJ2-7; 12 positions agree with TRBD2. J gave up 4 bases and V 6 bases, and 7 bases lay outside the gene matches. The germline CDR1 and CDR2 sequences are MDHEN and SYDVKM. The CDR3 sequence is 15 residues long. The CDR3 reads CASRRTSGIVYEQYF. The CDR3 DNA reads TGTGCCAGCAGGCGGACTAGCGGGATAGTATACGAGCAGTACTTC. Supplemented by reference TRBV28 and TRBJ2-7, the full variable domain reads DVKVTQSSRYLVKRTGEKVFLECVQDMDHENMFWYRQDPGLGLRLIYFSYDVKMKEKGDIPEGYSVSREKKERFSLILESASTNQTSMYLCASRRTSGIVYEQYFGPGTRLTVT.

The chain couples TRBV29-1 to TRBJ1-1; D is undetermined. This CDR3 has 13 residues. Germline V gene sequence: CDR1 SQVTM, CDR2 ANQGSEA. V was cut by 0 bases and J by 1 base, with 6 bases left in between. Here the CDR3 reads CSVEEAQNTEAFF. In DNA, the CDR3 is TGCAGCGTTGAAGAGGCACAGAACACTGAAGCTTTCTTT.

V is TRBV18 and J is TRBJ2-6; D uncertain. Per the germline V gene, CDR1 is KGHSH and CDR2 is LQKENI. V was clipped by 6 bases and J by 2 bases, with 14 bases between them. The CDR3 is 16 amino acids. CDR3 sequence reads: CASSFSVEAGANVLTF. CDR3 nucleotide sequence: TGTGCCAGCTCCTTCTCCGTCGAGGCTGGGGCCAACGTCCTGACTTTC.

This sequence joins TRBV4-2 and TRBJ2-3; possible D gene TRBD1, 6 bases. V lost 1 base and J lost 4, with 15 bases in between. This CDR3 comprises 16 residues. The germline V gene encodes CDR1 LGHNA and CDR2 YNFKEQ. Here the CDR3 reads CASSQGGQGSADTQYF. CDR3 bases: TGTGCCAGCAGCCAAGGTGGTCAGGGGTCGGCAGATACGCAGTATTTT.

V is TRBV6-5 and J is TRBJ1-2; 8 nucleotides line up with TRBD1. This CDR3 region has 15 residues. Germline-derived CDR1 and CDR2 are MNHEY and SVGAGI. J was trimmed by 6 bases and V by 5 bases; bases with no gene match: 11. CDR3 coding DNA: TGTGCCAGCAGTCCCACAGGGGGTTTTACGGATGGCTACACCTTC. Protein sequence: CASSPTGGFTDGYTF.

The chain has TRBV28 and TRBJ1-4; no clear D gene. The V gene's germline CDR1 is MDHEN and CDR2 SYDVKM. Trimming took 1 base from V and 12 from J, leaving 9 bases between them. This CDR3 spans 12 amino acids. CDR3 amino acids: CASSLLIGELFF. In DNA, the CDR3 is TGTGCCAGCAGTTTATTAATAGGAGAACTGTTTTTT.

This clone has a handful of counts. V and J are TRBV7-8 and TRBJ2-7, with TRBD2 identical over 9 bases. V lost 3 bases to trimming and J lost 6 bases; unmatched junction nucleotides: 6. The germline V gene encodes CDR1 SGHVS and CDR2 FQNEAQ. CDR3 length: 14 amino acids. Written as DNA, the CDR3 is TGTGCCAGCAGCTTTTCCGGGACTAGCCGCGAGCAGTACTTC. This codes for CASSFSGTSREQYF.

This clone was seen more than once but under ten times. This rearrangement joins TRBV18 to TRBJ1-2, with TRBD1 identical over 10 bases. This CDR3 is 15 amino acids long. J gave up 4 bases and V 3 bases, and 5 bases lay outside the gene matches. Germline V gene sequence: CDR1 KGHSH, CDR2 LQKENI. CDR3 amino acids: CASSPRDRGGYGYTF. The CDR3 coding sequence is TGTGCCAGCTCACCCCGGGACAGGGGAGGCTATGGCTACACCTTC.

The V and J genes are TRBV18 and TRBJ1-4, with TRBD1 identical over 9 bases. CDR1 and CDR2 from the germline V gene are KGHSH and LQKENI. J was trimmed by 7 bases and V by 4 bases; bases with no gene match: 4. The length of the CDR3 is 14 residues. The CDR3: CASSQGQGGEKLFF. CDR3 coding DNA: TGTGCCAGCTCACAGGGACAGGGTGGTGAAAAACTGTTTTTT.

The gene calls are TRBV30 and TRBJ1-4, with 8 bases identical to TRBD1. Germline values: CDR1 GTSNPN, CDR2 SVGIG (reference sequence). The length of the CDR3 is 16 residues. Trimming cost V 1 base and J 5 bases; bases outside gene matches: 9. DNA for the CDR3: TGTGCCTGGAGTGGGACAGGGACCGTGGGCAATGAAAAACTGTTTTTT. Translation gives CAWSGTGTVGNEKLFF.

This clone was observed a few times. The CDR3 loop reads CASSRTGRVEKLFF. CDR3 bases: TGTGCCAGCAGTCGGACAGGGAGGGTTGAAAAACTGTTTTTT. J is TRBJ1-4 and V is TRBV28, with 8 bases that match TRBD1. After removal of 5 bases from V and 7 bases from J, the junction contained 6 bases not matched to a gene. This CDR3 comprises 14 residues. Germline V CDR1 and CDR2: MDHEN, SYDVKM.

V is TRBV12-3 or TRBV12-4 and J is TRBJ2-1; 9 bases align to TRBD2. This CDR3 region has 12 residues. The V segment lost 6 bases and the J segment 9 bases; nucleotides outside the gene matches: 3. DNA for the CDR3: TGTGCCAGCAGGCGGACTAGCGCTGAGCAGTTCTTC. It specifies CASRRTSAEQFF.

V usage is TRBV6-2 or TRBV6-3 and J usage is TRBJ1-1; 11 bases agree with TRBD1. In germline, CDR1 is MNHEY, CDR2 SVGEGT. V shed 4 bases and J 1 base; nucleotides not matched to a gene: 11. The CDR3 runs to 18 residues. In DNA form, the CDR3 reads TGTGCCAGCAGTTTATCAACCGGGACAGGGGGTCCGAACACTGAAGCTTTCTTT. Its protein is CASSLSTGTGGPNTEAFF.

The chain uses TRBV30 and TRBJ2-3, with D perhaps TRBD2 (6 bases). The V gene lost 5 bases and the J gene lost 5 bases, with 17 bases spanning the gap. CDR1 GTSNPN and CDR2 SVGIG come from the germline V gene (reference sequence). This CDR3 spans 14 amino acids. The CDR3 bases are TGTGCCTGGGGGCGTCGGGAGCCTGGAGATACGCAGTATTTT. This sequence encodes CAWGRREPGDTQYF.

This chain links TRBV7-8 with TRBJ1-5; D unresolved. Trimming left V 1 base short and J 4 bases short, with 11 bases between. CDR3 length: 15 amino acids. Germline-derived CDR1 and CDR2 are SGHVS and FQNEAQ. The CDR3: CASSLGRVGNQPQHF. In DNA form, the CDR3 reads TGTGCCAGCAGCTTAGGGAGGGTGGGGAATCAGCCCCAGCATTTT.

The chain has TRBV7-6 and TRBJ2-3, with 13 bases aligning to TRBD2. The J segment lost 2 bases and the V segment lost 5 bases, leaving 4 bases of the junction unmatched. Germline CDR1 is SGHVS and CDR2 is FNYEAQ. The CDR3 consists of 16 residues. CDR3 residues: CASSAGLAGATDTQYF. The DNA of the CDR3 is TGTGCCAGCAGCGCCGGACTAGCGGGGGCCACAGATACGCAGTATTTT.

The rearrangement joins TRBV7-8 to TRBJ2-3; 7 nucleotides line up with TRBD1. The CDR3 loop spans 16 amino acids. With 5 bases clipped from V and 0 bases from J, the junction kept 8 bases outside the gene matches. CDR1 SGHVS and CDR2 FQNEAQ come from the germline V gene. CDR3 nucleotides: TGTGCCAGCAGCCCCGAAGGGGGCATGAGCACAGATACGCAGTATTTT. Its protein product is CASSPEGGMSTDTQYF. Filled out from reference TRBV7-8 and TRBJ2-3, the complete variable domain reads GAGVSQSPRYKVAKRGQDVALRCDPISGHVSLFWYQQALGQGPEFLTYFQNEAQLDKSGLPSDRFFAERPEGSVSTLKIQRTQQEDSAVYLCASSPEGGMSTDTQYFGPGTRLTVL.